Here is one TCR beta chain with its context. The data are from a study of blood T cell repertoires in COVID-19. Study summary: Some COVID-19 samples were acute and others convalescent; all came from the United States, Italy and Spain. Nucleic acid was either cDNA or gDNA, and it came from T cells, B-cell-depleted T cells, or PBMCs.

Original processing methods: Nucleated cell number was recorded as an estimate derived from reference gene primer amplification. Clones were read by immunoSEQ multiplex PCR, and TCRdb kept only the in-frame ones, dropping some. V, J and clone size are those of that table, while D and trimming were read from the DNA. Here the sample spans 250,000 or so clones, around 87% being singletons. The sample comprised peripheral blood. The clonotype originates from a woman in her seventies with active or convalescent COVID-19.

CDR3 residues: CASSPTPAGSYNEQFF. The CDR3 bases are TGTGCCAGCAGCCCTACCCCAGCGGGTTCCTACAATGAGCAGTTCTTC. The V gene is TRBV3-1 (or the pseudogene TRBV3-2), the J gene TRBJ2-1; the D gene is possibly TRBD2 (6 bases). The CDR3 length is 16 residues. Trimming shortened V by 4 bases and J by 1 base, and 14 bases separated the two germline ends. Germline V gene sequence: CDR1 LGHDT, CDR2 YNNKEL (reference sequence).